Listed here are 15 T cell receptor beta chains from one sample, sequenced in a study of cytomegalovirus exposure and HLA in healthy donors. 13 Jbeta primers and 60 Vbeta primers were used for the PCR. Libraries were prepared by immunoSEQ multiplex PCR; TCRdb keeps only in-frame clonotypes and omits some of them. Of roughly 230,000 clones in the sample, around 83% were seen once. Source material: PBMCs. These receptors were taken from a girl aged 2 to 9 in good health and CMV-seronegative.

This chain links TRBV6-4 with TRBJ2-3; 8 bases match TRBD2. Germline V gene sequence: CDR1 MRHNA, CDR2 SNTAGT. The junction had 0 bases not matched to a gene; V was cut back by 0 bases and J by 1 base. The CDR3 extends over 15 amino acids. The CDR3: CASSDSRGGTDTQYF. CDR3 coding DNA: TGTGCCAGCAGTGACTCGCGGGGGGGCACAGATACGCAGTATTTT.

This chain joins TRBV9 and TRBJ2-7; 9 nucleotides agree with TRBD2. With V trimmed by 4 bases and J by 1 base, 6 bases remained unmatched. This CDR3 is built from 15 residues. CDR1 is SGDLS and CDR2 is YYNGEE in the germline V gene. The CDR3 DNA sequence: TGTGCCAGCAGCCCGGGACTAGCTTCTTCCTACGAGCAGTACTTC. Residues: CASSPGLASSYEQYF.

This chain links TRBV29-1 with TRBJ2-1; 12 bases agree with TRBD2. V shed 7 bases and J 8 bases; nucleotides not matched to a gene: 6. Germline V gene lookup returns CDR1 SQVTM and CDR2 ANQGSEA. The CDR3 length is 13 residues. The CDR3 nucleotides are TGCAGCGCCAGGACTAGCGGGACCCATGAGCAGTTCTTC. Its translation: CSARTSGTHEQFF.

The V call is TRBV6-5, the J call TRBJ1-1; D may be TRBD1 (6 bases). The V and J ends lost 2 bases and 8 bases respectively, with 18 bases between them. CDR1 is MNHEY and CDR2 is SVGAGI in the germline V gene. The CDR3 runs 15 residues. The CDR3: CASSYVDRGIGEAFF. CDR3 sequence (DNA): TGTGCCAGCAGTTACGTTGATAGGGGGATAGGGGAAGCTTTCTTT.

The CDR3 coding sequence is TGTGCCAGTAGTCCGAGGGACAGGGGGCTTGGGGTTGATGGCTACACCTTC. This translates into CASSPRDRGLGVDGYTF. The chain couples TRBV19 to TRBJ1-2; 12 bases line up with TRBD1. This CDR3 region has 17 residues. Germline CDR1 is LNHDA and CDR2 is SQIVND (reference sequence). The J segment lost 6 bases and the V segment lost 5 bases, leaving 13 bases of the junction unmatched.

The chain carries TRBV19 and TRBJ2-7, with D perhaps matching TRBD1 (6 bases). The germline V and J ends were trimmed by 3 bases and 2 bases, with 14 bases remaining between them. The CDR3 totals 15 residues. Per the germline V gene, CDR1 is LNHDA and CDR2 is SQIVND (reference sequence). The CDR3 nucleotides read TGTGCCAGTAGTATCGGGCAGGGGCACCCCTACGAGCAGTACTTC. Amino acids: CASSIGQGHPYEQYF. The full variable domain, with the rest looked up from reference TRBV19 and TRBJ2-7, is DGGITQSPKYLFRKEGQNVTLSCEQNLNHDAMYWYRQDPGQGLRLIYYSQIVNDFQKGDIAEGYSVSREKKESFPLTVTSAQKNPTAFYLCASSIGQGHPYEQYFGPGTRLTVT.

This clone was counted only a few times. The chain is built from TRBV10-3 and TRBJ2-3, with TRBD2 identical over 9 bases. The CDR3 runs 15 residues. J was trimmed by 1 base and V by 7 bases; bases with no gene match: 6. In germline, CDR1 is ENHRY, CDR2 SYGVKD. CDR3 sequence: CAIKAGGRGTDTQYF. The CDR3 nucleotides are TGTGCCATCAAGGCGGGGGGGCGGGGCACAGATACGCAGTATTTT.

The chain combines TRBV25-1 with TRBJ2-2; D perhaps matches TRBD1 (6 bases). The CDR3 loop spans 15 amino acids. The V end was cut by 1 base, the J end by 2 bases, with 8 bases between. Germline CDR1 and CDR2: MGHDK and SYGVNS. DNA for the CDR3: TGTGCCAGCAGTGAATGGGGGCGCAACACCGGGGAGCTGTTTTTT. Amino acids: CASSEWGRNTGELFF. The full variable domain, with the rest looked up from reference TRBV25-1 and TRBJ2-2, is EADIYQTPRYLVIGTGKKITLECSQTMGHDKMYWYQQDPGMELHLIHYSYGVNSTEKGDLSSESTVSRIRTEHFPLTLESARPSHTSQYLCASSEWGRNTGELFFGEGSRLTVL.

This chain uses TRBV25-1 with TRBJ2-1, with D perhaps TRBD2 (5 bases). Trimming stripped 7 bases from V and 7 bases from J, with 20 bases between. Germline loops: CDR1 MGHDK, CDR2 SYGVNS. This CDR3 comprises 15 residues. The CDR3 sequence is CASTHGLIKTNEQFF. The DNA of the CDR3 is TGTGCCAGCACCCACGGACTCATCAAGACGAATGAGCAGTTCTTC. The full variable domain, in which reference TRBV25-1 and TRBJ2-1 provide the parts outside the CDR3, is EADIYQTPRYLVIGTGKKITLECSQTMGHDKMYWYQQDPGMELHLIHYSYGVNSTEKGDLSSESTVSRIRTEHFPLTLESARPSHTSQYLCASTHGLIKTNEQFFGPGTRLTVL.

The chain recombines TRBV7-9 with TRBJ2-1; TRBD2 might be the D (6 bases). The CDR3 totals 18 residues. The ends were cut back, 1 base at V and 0 bases at J, with 16 bases in the middle. In germline, CDR1 is SEHNR, CDR2 FQNEAQ (reference sequence). The CDR3 nucleotides are TGTGCCAGCAGCTTAGAGACTAGGCGCAGGAGCTCCTACAATGAGCAGTTCTTC. Translated, it gives CASSLETRRRSSYNEQFF.

J is TRBJ1-1 and V is TRBV6-5, with 7 bases fitting TRBD1. J was trimmed by 0 bases and V by 5 bases; bases with no gene match: 3. From germline, CDR1 is MNHEY and CDR2 SVGAGI. The CDR3 consists of 14 residues. The CDR3 here is CASSPQGMNTEAFF. CDR3 sequence (DNA): TGTGCCAGCAGTCCACAGGGGATGAACACTGAAGCTTTCTTT.

The chain is built from TRBV28 and TRBJ1-5; D might be TRBD1 (5 bases). Germline V gene sequence: CDR1 MDHEN, CDR2 SYDVKM. The CDR3 has 11 amino acids. Trimming left V 3 bases short and J 12 bases short, with 9 bases between. The CDR3 DNA is TGTGCCAGCAGTTTTCGGGGGGGCCAGCATTTT. It yields the protein CASSFRGGQHF.

The sample holds a few counts of this clone. In nucleotides, the CDR3 is TGTGCCAGCAGTGAACAGCGGGCAACAGATACGCAGTATTTT. Residues: CASSEQRATDTQYF. This chain connects TRBV6-5 to TRBJ2-3; D might be TRBD2 (6 bases). Trimming took off 5 bases at V and 3 bases at J, with 12 bases between the two ends. The germline CDR1 and CDR2 sequences are MNHEY and SVGAGI. The CDR3 totals 14 residues.

The genes are TRBV29-1 and TRBJ2-2; weak D call: TRBD1 (6 bases). This CDR3 contains 12 residues. The germline V and J ends were trimmed by 6 bases and 4 bases, with 9 bases remaining between them. Germline V gene data show CDR1 as SQVTM and CDR2 as ANQGSEA. The CDR3, as DNA: TGCAGCGTGCTACAGGGCACCGGGGAGCTGTTTTTT. Translation: CSVLQGTGELFF.

A single count supports this clone. The J gene is TRBJ2-3, the V gene TRBV7-9; perhaps TRBD1 as D (5 bases). CDR1 and CDR2 (germline): SEHNR, FQNEAQ (reference sequence). There are 15 residues in the CDR3. Trimming left V 3 bases short and J 2 bases short, with 12 bases between. This CDR3 reads CASSLTVDDTDTQYF. As DNA, the CDR3 is TGTGCCAGCAGCTTGACAGTGGACGACACAGATACGCAGTATTTT.